What follows describes a single TCR beta chain. Its antigen remains undetermined. Base qualities are not recorded, but no much larger clone differs from it by a single base. The cohort was made up of 650 to 700 healthy bone marrow donors. Cohort members were all nominally healthy when sampled, although unrecorded immune exposures were likely present. The donor tested CMV seropositive and was one of the 289 seropositive cohort members. Each donor provided a peripheral blood sample, and peripheral blood mononuclear cells were used for TCR beta sequencing. The Qiagen DNeasy Blood Extraction Kit was used to extract genomic DNA from the blood cell samples. Trimming at the junction amounts to 5 bases on V and 0 bases on J, and the germline ends lie 4 bases apart. The CDR3 spans 12 residues, from the cysteine through the phenylalanine. Only the CDR3 DNA is retained, 36 bases long and in frame from the first base. CDR1 and CDR2, looked up from the germline V gene, are SGHVS and FNYEAQ.

The library was made by the immunoSEQ multiplex PCR assay. The multiplex PCR relied on a mix of 60 forward primers for TCR Vbeta segments and 13 reverse primers for TCR Jbeta segments. Amplification of the CDR3 region of rearranged TCR beta genes was performed with a multiplex PCR assay on genomic DNA. The amplified TCR beta libraries were sequenced on the Illumina HiSeq System as 87-base-pair reads. The original pipeline was this. A later analysis tallied tens of millions of unique TCR beta chains across the 666 repertoires, and about 12 million of those chains were shared by two or more donors. Raw reads were error-corrected and collapsed into unique sequences by a nearest-neighbor algorithm in which closely related sequences were merged to remove PCR and sequencing errors. V, D and J gene segments were assigned by aligning CDR3 sequences to IMGT reference sequences. For a sequence to be retained, at least a six-nucleotide match to both a V gene segment and a J gene segment was required. Rearrangements were called productive when the CDR3 lacked stop codons and stayed in frame with V and J; all others were non-productive. CDR3 was defined by IMGT convention, running from the second conserved V-encoded cysteine to the conserved J-encoded phenylalanine. The earlier analysis of about 500 of the donors excluded sequences that lacked an unambiguous match to a single V gene segment. An earlier analysis of several hundred of the donors classified V segments as functional when productive rearrangements were above 56.7% and as segregating when the standard deviation between donors was above 5%. A statistical classification framework was built for diagnosing cytomegalovirus status from the catalog of TCR beta chain sequences. In a later analysis, V and J genes were assigned by comparing TCR nucleotide sequences against IMGT/GENE-DB human TR gene sequences. A later analysis assigned CDR3 sequences and most-parsimonious VDJ recombination scenarios with the TCRdist pipeline. In a later analysis, each TCR beta chain was defined by its CDR3 amino acid sequence together with its V-gene family, and reads lacking a unique V-gene family were excluded. As a way to deal with suspected cross-contamination and a sequencing artifact, a later analysis dropped 640 or so nucleotide sequences that were highly shared and had low generation probability. A later analysis calculated a clonal expansion index for each public chain from normalized within-repertoire ranks of inferred template counts. A later analysis computed generation probabilities with a VDJ recombination model fitted to out-of-frame rearrangements, and checked the results against IGoR. Hypergeometric tests were used in a later analysis to score TCR-TCR, TCR-HLA and TCR-CMV co-occurrence, with a repertoire-size bias correction applied to the TCR pairs. To estimate false discovery rates, a later analysis permuted the HLA or CMV assignments 20 times. In a later analysis, co-occurring TCRs were grouped using DBSCAN, with TCRdist sequence similarity added in when clustering inside HLA-allele-positive subsets. Repertoires with fewer than 30,000 or more than 120,000 public chains, plus five repertoires with anomalous nucleotide sharing, were excluded from co-occurrence clustering. TCRdb provides this immuneACCESS table in a form limited to in-frame rearrangements. Some clones are lacking; in checked studies, under half of them reflect an unresolved V gene, and why the rest are absent is not known. D and trimming come from the DNA, and the V and J calls and clone size come from that table. This sample lists around 79,000 clones; 65% to 85% were detected once. Clones ranked in the top ten supply 16% of the sample.

The source of the sample is a study of cytomegalovirus exposure and HLA in healthy donors (dated by TCRdb to about 2017). In the study overall: An earlier analysis of roughly 610 of the donors reported 250 to 350 Gb of sequence data and around 110 million unique TCR beta sequences obtained from about 180 million T cells. Rather than drawing on any new phenotypic data, the later analysis identified candidate immune exposures from TCR beta sequences and the way those sequences occurred across donors. Every discovery cohort repertoire had been produced on one sequencing platform. A later genetic analysis used genome-wide SNP genotypes for about three fifths of the roughly 700 donors, treating that subset as a discovery cohort. The study aimed to test whether signatures of past pathogen exposure could be identified by cataloging public T cell receptors. Along with the approximately 600-subject first cohort, a separate validation cohort of about 110 different subjects was used. Among about 400 genotyped donors of the cohort, an average of approximately 220,000 unique TCR beta nucleotide sequences was sequenced per donor, of which about 18% were non-productive. Using immunosequencing, the study profiled T cell repertoires from 500 to 800 subjects and related those repertoires to cytomegalovirus serostatus. About 280 gigabases of sequencing data and about 92 million unique TCR sequences made up an early release that covered approximately 620 HLA-typed donors. To decide whether each TCR beta V gene segment behaved as functional or pseudogenic, an earlier analysis of approximately 600 of the donors relied on high-throughput TCR beta sequencing. The study combined high-throughput TCR immunosequencing, statistical association of individual TCRs with disease status, and machine learning to predict cytomegalovirus infection status. Donor age, sex, ethnicity and CMV serostatus were compiled together with the repertoire data. The genetic ancestry cluster associated with self-reported Caucasian donors included 81% of the roughly 400 genotyped donors. A later analysis re-analyzed previously published TCR beta repertoires from 550 to 700 donors and added high-resolution HLA genotyping to study TCR occurrence patterns. Typing coverage differed by locus: A, B, C, DRB1 and DQB1 were typed in about 620-640 donors, DQA1 in about 500, DPA1 in 600 to 610, and DPB1 in roughly 450. Both class I and class II loci were covered by HLA typing, at four-digit resolution. Roughly 5 DR-DQ haplotypes were handled as single units for association and clustering, since linkage in the cohort was strong.

Paper-wide results and their limitations: Because counts were too low, some 16 rarely observed V segments, including chromosome 9 orphons, were excluded from the earlier analysis of a few hundred of the donors. The 87-base-pair reads could not distinguish some IMGT-functional V segments, including TRBV6-2 and TRBV6-3, so those segments were excluded. When HLA alleles, especially DR and DQ, strongly co-occurred, attributing TCR associations to individual alleles was difficult. Sequencing depth was assumed to be roughly uniform across donors in the presence/absence analyses, though that assumption may not hold. A further reported finding was that TCR beta sequences accurately predicted the HLA-A and HLA-B alleles for most subjects in the first cohort. An association between a missense DCLRE1C variant and V-gene and J-gene trimming of TCR beta chains was found in a later genetic analysis and replicated in an independent cohort. The authors suggested that the approach could potentially be generalized to other disease states and immunological phenotypes. The cohort was sequenced for TCR beta chains only, and without alpha or paired-chain data the features that could be detected were limited. In an earlier analysis of a few hundred of the donors, most TCR beta V segments were observed in productive rearrangements about 87% or about 30% of the time, broadly matching IMGT annotations. Linkage disequilibrium might explain the correlated functional status among segregating V segments, but an unknown experimental factor could not be ruled out. A cluster of highly shared sequence variants was judged likely to represent a technical artifact of the sequencing pipeline. While some public TCRs were present in many individuals, most TCR sequences turned up only very rarely across donors. In a later analysis, several top co-occurrence clusters were reported to appear linked to parvovirus B19, influenza, CMV and Epstein-Barr virus. According to a later analysis, TCR association rates differed among HLA loci, with DRB1 alleles showing the most associated TCRs and HLA-C alleles showing the fewest. A few of the identified cytomegalovirus-associated TCR beta chains were confirmed in vitro to be specific for cytomegalovirus antigens. HLA typing was unavailable for some donors at each locus, so association tests used only the typed subset. Most CMV-associated TCR beta chains appeared to be HLA-restricted in a later analysis, and the HLA associations seemed to be driven largely by CMV exposure. Compared with the 666-donor mean, donors in an Asian-associated ancestry cluster had fewer N-insertions in productive TCRs, according to a later genetic analysis. Cytomegalovirus status was reported to be diagnosed by the classifier with high specificity and sensitivity in both the original and validation cohorts. The study gave a list of 150 to 200 TCR beta chains associated with cytomegalovirus. A later analysis found that HLA-associated TCR beta chains were more clonally expanded and had lower generation probabilities than equally common non-associated chains. In a later analysis, 16,951 TCR beta sequences were associated with specific HLA alleles at a false discovery rate of 0.05. Immune exposure information for the cohort was limited to CMV serostatus.

The chain is made from TRBV7-6 and TRBJ2-5; the D gene assignment is ambiguous. This sequence was found in a middle-aged woman in good health and CMV-seropositive. Sequencing input: PBMCs. The bases are TGTGCCAGCAGCGAGTACCAAGAGACCCAGTACTTC. Translated, this is CASSEYQETQYF.